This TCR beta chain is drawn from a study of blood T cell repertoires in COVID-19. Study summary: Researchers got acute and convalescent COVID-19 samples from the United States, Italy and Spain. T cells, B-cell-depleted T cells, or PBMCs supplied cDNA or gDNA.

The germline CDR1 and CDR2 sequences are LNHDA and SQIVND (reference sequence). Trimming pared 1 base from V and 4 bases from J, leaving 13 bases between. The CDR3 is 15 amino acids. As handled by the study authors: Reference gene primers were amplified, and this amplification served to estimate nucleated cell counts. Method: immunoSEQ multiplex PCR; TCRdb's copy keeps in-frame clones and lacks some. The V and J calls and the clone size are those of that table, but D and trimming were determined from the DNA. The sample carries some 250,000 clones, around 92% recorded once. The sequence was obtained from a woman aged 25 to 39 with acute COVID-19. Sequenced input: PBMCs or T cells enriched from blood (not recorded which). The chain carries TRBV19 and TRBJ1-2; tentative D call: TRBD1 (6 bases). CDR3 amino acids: CASSIVQGNRYGYTF. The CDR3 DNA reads TGTGCCAGTAGTATAGTACAGGGTAATCGCTATGGCTACACCTTC.